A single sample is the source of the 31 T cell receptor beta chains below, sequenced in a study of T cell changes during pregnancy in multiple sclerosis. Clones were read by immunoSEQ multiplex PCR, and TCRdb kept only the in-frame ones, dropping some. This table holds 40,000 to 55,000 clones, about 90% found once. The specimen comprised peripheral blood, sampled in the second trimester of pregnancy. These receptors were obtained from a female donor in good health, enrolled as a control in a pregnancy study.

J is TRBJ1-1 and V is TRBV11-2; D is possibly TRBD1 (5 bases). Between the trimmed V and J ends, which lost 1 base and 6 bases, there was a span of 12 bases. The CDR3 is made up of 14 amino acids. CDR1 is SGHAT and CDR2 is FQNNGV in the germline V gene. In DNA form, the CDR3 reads TGTGCCAGCAGCTTAGTGCGTGGGGCACCTGAAGCTTTCTTT. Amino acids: CASSLVRGAPEAFF.

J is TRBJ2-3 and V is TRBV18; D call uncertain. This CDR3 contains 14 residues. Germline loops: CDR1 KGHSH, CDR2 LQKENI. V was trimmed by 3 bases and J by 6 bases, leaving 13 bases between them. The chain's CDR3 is CASSPHGFGDTQYF. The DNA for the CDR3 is TGTGCCAGCTCACCCCACGGATTCGGGGATACGCAGTATTTT.

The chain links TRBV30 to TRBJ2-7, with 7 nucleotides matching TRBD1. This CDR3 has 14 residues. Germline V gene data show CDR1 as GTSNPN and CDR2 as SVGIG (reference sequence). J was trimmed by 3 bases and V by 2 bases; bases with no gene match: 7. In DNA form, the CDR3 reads TGTGCCTGGAGTAGACAGGGCCAGGTCTACGAGCAGTACTTC. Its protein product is CAWSRQGQVYEQYF.

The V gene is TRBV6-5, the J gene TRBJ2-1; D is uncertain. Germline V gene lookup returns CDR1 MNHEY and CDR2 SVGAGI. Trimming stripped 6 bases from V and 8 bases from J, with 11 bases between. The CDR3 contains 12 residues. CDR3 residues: CASSRGLDEQFF. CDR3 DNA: TGTGCCAGCAGCCGCGGTCTAGATGAGCAGTTCTTC.

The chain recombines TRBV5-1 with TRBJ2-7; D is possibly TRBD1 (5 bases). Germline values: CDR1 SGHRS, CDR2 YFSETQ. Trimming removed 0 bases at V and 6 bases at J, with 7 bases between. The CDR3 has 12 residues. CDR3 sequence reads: CASSLGQGEQYF. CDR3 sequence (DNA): TGCGCCAGCAGCTTGGGCCAGGGCGAGCAGTACTTC. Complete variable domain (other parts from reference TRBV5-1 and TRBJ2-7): KAGVTQTPRYLIKTRGQQVTLSCSPISGHRSVSWYQQTPGQGLQFLFEYFSETQRNKGNFPGRFSGRQFSNSRSEMNVSTLELGDSALYLCASSLGQGEQYFGPGTRLTVT.

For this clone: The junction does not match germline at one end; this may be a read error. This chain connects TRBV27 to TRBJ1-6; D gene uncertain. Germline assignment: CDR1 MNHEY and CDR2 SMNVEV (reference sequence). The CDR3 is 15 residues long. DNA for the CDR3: TGTGCCAGCAAAACTCCCCTCCCCTATAACTCACCCCTCCACTTT. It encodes CASKTPLPYNSPLHF.

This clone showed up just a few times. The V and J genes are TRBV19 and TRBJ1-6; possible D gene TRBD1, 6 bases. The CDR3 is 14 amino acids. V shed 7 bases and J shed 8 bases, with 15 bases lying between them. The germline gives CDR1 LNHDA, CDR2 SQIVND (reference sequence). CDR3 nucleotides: TGTGCCAGTAAGGTGCCAGGGGCTTATTCACCCCTCCACTTT. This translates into CASKVPGAYSPLHF.

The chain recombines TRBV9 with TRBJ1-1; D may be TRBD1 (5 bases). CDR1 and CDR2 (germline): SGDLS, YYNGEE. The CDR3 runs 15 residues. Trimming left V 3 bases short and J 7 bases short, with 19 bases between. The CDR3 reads CASSAGGRGTGEAFF. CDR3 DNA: TGTGCCAGCAGCGCGGGGGGAAGGGGAACAGGTGAAGCTTTCTTT.

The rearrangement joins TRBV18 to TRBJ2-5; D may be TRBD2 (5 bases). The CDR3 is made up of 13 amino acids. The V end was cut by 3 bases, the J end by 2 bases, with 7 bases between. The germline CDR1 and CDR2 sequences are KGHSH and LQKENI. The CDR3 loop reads CASSPREQETQYF. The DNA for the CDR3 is TGTGCCAGCTCACCGAGGGAACAAGAGACCCAGTACTTC.

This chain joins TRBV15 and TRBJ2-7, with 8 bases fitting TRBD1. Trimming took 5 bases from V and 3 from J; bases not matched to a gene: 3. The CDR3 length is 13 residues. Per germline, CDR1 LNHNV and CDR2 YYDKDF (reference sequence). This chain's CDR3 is CATSPDRGYEQYF. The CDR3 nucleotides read TGTGCCACCAGCCCCGACAGGGGCTACGAGCAGTACTTC.

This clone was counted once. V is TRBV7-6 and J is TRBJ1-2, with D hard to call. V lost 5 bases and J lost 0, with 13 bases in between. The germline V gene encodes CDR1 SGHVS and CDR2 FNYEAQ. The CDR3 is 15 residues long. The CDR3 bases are TGTGCCAGCAGCAGCACGGTGCTTTCTAACTATGGCTACACCTTC. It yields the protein CASSSTVLSNYGYTF.

The CDR3 loop reads CASSLATRGQTYEQYF. The CDR3 bases are TGTGCCAGCAGCTTAGCCACGAGGGGGCAGACCTACGAGCAGTACTTC. The chain employs TRBV11-2 and TRBJ2-7; TRBD1 aligns across 7 bases. The length of the CDR3 is 16 residues. CDR1 and CDR2 from the germline V gene are SGHAT and FQNNGV. V lost 1 base and J lost 2; bases outside the gene matches: 8.

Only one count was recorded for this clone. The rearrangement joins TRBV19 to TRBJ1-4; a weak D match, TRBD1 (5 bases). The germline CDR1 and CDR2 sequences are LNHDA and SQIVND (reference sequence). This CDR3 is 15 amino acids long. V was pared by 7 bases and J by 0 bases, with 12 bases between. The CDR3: CASNMGPATNEKLFF. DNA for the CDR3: TGTGCCAGTAACATGGGGCCTGCAACTAATGAAAAACTGTTTTTT.

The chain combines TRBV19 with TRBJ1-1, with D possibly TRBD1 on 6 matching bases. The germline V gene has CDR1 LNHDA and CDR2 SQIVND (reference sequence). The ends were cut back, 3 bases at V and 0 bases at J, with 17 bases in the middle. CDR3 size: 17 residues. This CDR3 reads CASSIEGPRGMNTEAFF. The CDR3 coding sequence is TGTGCCAGTAGTATTGAGGGCCCGAGGGGGATGAACACTGAAGCTTTCTTT.

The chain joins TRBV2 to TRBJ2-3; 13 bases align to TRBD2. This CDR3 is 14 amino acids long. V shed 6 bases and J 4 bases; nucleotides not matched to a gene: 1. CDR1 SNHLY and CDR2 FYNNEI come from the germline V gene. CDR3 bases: TGTGCCAGCAGCGGACTAGCGGGAGCAGATACGCAGTATTTT. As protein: CASSGLAGADTQYF. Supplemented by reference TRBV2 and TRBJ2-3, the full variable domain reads EPEVTQTPSHQVTQMGQEVILRCVPISNHLYFYWYRQILGQKVEFLVSFYNNEISEKSEIFDDQFSVERPDGSNFTLKIRSTKLEDSAMYFCASSGLAGADTQYFGPGTRLTVL.

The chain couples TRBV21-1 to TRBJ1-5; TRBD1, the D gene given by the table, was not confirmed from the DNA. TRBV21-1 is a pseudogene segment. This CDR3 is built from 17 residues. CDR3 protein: CASSKEWDRVVGQPQHF. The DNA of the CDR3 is TGTGCCAGCAGCAAAGAGTGGGACAGGGTAGTAGGTCAGCCCCAGCATTTT.

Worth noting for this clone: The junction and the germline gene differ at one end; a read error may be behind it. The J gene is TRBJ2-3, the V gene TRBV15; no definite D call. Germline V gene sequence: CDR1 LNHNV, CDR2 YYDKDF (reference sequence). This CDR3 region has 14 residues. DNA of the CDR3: TGTGCCACCAGCAGAGGTGGTAGCAGAGATACGCAGTATTTT. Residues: CATSRGGSRDTQYF.

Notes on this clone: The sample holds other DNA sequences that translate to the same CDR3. The CDR3 reads CASSLAGASYEQYF. As DNA, the CDR3 is TGTGCCAGCAGCTTGGCCGGAGCCTCCTACGAGCAGTACTTC. This chain uses TRBV5-4 with TRBJ2-7, with no clear D. Germline V gene sequence: CDR1 SGHNT, CDR2 YYREEE (reference sequence). The V end lost 0 bases, the J end lost 0 bases, and 7 bases lay between the germline ends. This CDR3 is built from 14 residues. Variable domain in full (rest from reference TRBV5-4 and TRBJ2-7): ETGVTQSPTHLIKTRGQQVTLRCSSQSGHNTVSWYQQALGQGPQFIFQYYREEENGRGNFPPRFSGLQFPNYSSELNVNALELDDSALYLCASSLAGASYEQYFGPGTRLTVT.

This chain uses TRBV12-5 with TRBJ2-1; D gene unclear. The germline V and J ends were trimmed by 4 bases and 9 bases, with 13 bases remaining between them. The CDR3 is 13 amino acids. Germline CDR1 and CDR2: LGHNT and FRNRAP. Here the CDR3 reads CASGSPVAGEQFF. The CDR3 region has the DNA TGTGCTAGTGGTTCCCCCGTAGCCGGTGAGCAGTTCTTC.

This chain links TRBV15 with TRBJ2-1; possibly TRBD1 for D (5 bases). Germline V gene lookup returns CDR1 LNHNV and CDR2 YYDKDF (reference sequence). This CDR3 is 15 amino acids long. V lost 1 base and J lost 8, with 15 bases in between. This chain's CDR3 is CATSRVGTDSYEQFF. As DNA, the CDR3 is TGTGCCACCAGCAGAGTGGGTACCGACAGCTATGAGCAGTTCTTC.

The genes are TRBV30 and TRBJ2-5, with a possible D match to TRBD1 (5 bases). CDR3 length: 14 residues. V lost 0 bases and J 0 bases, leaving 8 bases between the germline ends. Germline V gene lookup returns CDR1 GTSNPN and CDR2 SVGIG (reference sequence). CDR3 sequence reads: CAWSVTANQETQYF. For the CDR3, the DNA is TGTGCCTGGAGTGTGACAGCAAACCAAGAGACCCAGTACTTC. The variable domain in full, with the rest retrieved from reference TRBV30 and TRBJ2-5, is SQTIHQWPATLVQPVGSPLSLECTVEGTSNPNLYWYRQAAGRGLQLLFYSVGIGQISSEVPQNLSASRPQDRQFILSSKKLLLSDSGFYLCAWSVTANQETQYFGPGTRLLVL.

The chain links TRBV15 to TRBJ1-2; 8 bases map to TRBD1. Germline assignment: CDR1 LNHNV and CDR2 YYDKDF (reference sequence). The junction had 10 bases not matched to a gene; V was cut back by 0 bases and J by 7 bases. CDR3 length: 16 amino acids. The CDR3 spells CATSRDFGDRWIGYTF. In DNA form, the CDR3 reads TGTGCCACCAGCAGAGATTTCGGGGACAGGTGGATTGGCTACACCTTC.

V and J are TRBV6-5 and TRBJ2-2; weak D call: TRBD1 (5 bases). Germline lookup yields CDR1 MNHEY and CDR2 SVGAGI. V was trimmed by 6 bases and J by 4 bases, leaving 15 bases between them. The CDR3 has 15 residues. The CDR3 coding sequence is TGTGCCAGCAGACGCACAGGAGAGAGCACCGGGGAGCTGTTTTTT. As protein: CASRRTGESTGELFF.

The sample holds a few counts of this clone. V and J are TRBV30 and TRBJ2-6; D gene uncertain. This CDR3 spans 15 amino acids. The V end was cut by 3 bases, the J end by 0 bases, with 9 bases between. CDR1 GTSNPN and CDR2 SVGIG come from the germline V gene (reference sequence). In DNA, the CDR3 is TGTGCCTGGAGACGCGATCGCTCTGGGGCCAACGTCCTGACTTTC. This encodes CAWRRDRSGANVLTF. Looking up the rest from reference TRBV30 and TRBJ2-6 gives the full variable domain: SQTIHQWPATLVQPVGSPLSLECTVEGTSNPNLYWYRQAAGRGLQLLFYSVGIGQISSEVPQNLSASRPQDRQFILSSKKLLLSDSGFYLCAWRRDRSGANVLTFGAGSRLTVL.

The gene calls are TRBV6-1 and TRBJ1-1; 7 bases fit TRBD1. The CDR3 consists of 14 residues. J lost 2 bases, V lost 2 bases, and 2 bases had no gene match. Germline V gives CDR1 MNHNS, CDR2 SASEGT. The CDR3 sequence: CASSEYRGNTEAFF. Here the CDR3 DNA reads TGTGCCAGCAGTGAATACAGGGGCAACACTGAAGCTTTCTTT.

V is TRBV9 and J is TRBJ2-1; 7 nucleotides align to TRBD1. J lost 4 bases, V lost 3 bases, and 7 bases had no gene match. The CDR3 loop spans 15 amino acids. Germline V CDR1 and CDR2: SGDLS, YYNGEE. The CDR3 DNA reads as TGTGCCAGCAGCGCCGGGGACAGAGAATACAATGAGCAGTTCTTC. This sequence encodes CASSAGDREYNEQFF. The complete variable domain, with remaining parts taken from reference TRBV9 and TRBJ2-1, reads DSGVTQTPKHLITATGQRVTLRCSPRSGDLSVYWYQQSLDQGLQFLIQYYNGEERAKGNILERFSAQQFPDLHSELNLSSLELGDSALYFCASSAGDREYNEQFFGPGTRLTVL.

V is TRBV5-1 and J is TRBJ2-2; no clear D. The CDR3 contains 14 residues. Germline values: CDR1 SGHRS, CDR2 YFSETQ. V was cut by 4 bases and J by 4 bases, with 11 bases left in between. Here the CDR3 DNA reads TGCGCCAGCAGCCCCCACCCGGGCACCGGGGAGCTGTTTTTT. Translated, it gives CASSPHPGTGELFF.

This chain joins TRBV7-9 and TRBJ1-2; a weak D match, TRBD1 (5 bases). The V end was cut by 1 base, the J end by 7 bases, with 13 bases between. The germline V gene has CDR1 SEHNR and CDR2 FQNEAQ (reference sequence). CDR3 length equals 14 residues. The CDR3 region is CASSLGLGDSGYTF. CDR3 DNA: TGTGCCAGCAGCTTAGGTCTGGGGGACTCTGGCTACACCTTC.

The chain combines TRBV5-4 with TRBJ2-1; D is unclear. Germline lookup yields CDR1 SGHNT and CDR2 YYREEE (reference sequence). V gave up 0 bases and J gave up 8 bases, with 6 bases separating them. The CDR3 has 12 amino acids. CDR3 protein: CASSLGSDEQFF. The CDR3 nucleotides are TGTGCCAGCAGCTTGGGGTCGGATGAGCAGTTCTTC.

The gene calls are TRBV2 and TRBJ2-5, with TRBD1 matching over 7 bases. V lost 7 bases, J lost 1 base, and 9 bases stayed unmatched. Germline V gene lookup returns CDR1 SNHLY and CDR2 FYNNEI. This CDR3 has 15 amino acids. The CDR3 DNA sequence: TGTGCCAGCACTTTAGAGGGACAGTTCCAAGAGACCCAGTACTTC. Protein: CASTLEGQFQETQYF.

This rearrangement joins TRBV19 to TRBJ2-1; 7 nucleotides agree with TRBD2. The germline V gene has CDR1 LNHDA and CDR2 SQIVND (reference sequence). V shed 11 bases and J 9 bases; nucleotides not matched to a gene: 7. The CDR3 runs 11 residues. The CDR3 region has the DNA TGTGCCGTAAAAGCGGGGCCTGAGCAGTTCTTC. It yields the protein CAVKAGPEQFF.